These T cell receptor beta chains were read from a single sample in a study of blood T cell repertoires in COVID-19. The assay was immunoSEQ multiplex PCR, and TCRdb's table has in-frame clones only and misses some. Of 250,000 or so clones in the sample, around 86% were seen once. Sequenced sample: peripheral blood. These receptors originate from a man older than 75 with acute or convalescent COVID-19. Each CDR3 is given with its conserved first and last residue. The D gene is left open where the match is weak. Only some rows state a clone size, as once, few, many or a class for expanded clones.

TRBD1	few	TRBV5-1	TRBJ1-5	CASSRTGAGQPQHF	TGCGCCAGCAGCCGGACAGGGGCCGGGCAGCCCCAGCATTTT
-	-	TRBV12-2	TRBJ2-7	CASRTFFGTTPSEQYF	TGTGCAAGTCGCACCTTTTTCGGGACTACCCCGAGCGAGCAGTACTTC
TRBD1	-	TRBV7-2	TRBJ1-4	CASSLVLGQGNEKLFF	TGTGCCAGCAGCTTAGTTTTAGGACAGGGGAATGAAAAACTGTTTTTT
-	once	TRBV9	TRBJ1-1	CASSQGQAQKAFF	TGTGCCAGCAGCCAGGGACAAGCCCAGAAAGCTTTCTTT
-	-	TRBV7-2	TRBJ1-2	CASSPAGANYGYTF	TGTGCCAGCAGCCCCGCGGGGGCTAACTATGGCTACACCTTC
TRBD1	-	TRBV5-4	TRBJ2-2	CASSLARGLRGELFF	TGTGCCAGCAGCTTAGCCAGGGGGCTTAGAGGGGAGCTGTTTTTT
-	-	TRBV28	TRBJ2-5	CASSRDWEQETQYF	TGTGCCAGCAGCCGGGACTGGGAGCAAGAGACCCAGTACTTC
-	-	TRBV28	TRBJ1-4	CASSPQTEKLFF	TGTGCCAGCAGCCCCCAGACAGAAAAACTGTTTTTT
-	-	TRBV20-1	TRBJ1-1	CSAYTGTEAFF	TGCAGTGCTTATACGGGGACTGAAGCTTTCTTT
TRBD1	-	TRBV6-5	TRBJ2-7	CASSSGTAGYEQYF	TGTGCCAGCAGTTCCGGGACAGCCGGCTACGAGCAGTACTTC
-	-	TRBV11-2	TRBJ2-3	CASSLGPTDTQYF	TGTGCCAGCAGCTTAGGGCCGACAGATACGCAGTATTTT
-	-	TRBV19	TRBJ1-2	CASSIGGGNYGYTF	TGTGCCAGTAGTATAGGCGGCGGAAACTATGGCTACACCTTC
-	-	TRBV11-2	TRBJ1-4	CASSLGRQSNEKLFF	TGTGCCAGCAGCTTAGGGCGACAAAGTAATGAAAAACTGTTTTTT
-	-	TRBV6-2/TRBV6-3	TRBJ1-4	CASSPWGGLATNEKLFF	TGTGCCAGCAGTCCCTGGGGGGGGCTTGCAACTAATGAAAAACTGTTTTTT
TRBD1	-	TRBV18	TRBJ1-3	CASSPGTASGNTIYF	TGTGCCAGCTCACCAGGGACAGCCTCTGGAAACACCATATATTTT
-	once	TRBV15	TRBJ1-5	CATSSQHGNQPQHF	TGTGCCACCAGCAGTCAACACGGCAATCAGCCCCAGCATTTT
TRBD1	-	TRBV5-1	TRBJ2-6	CASSLPGTGHSGANVLTF	TGCGCCAGCAGCCTTCCCGGGACAGGGCATTCTGGGGCCAACGTCCTGACTTTC
-	-	TRBV27	TRBJ1-5	CASSPLRDNQPQHF	TGTGCCAGCAGTCCCCTCCGGGACAATCAGCCCCAGCATTTT
-	-	TRBV10-2	TRBJ1-5	CASSESGGGNQPQHF	TGCGCCAGCAGTGAATCTGGGGGCGGCAATCAGCCCCAGCATTTT
-	few	TRBV28	TRBJ2-7	CASRSGQNYEQYF	TGTGCCAGCAGGTCTGGACAAAACTACGAGCAGTACTTC
-	few	TRBV7-8	TRBJ1-6	CASSLAARDSPLHF	TGTGCCAGCAGCTTAGCAGCACGTGATTCACCCCTCCACTTT
TRBD1	-	TRBV29-1	TRBJ1-3	CSVIQGAGNTIYF	TGCAGCGTAATCCAGGGGGCTGGAAACACCATATATTTT
-	-	TRBV7-2	TRBJ1-5	CASSLLFREQPQHF	TGTGCCAGCAGCTTGCTGTTTCGGGAACAGCCCCAGCATTTT
TRBD2	-	TRBV4-2	TRBJ2-1	CASSQAVSGGLNEQFF	TGTGCCAGCAGCCAAGCCGTAAGCGGGGGCCTCAATGAGCAGTTCTTC
TRBD1	-	TRBV19	TRBJ1-6	CASSIRTGRNSPLHF	TGTGCCAGTAGTATCCGGACAGGGAGGAATTCACCCCTCCACTTT
-	few	TRBV10-3	TRBJ1-5	CAIRSSRGSEPQHF	TGTGCCATCAGGAGTTCCCGGGGATCCGAGCCCCAGCATTTT
-	once	TRBV10-3	TRBJ1-5	CAISDMADQPQHF	TGTGCCATCAGTGACATGGCCGATCAGCCCCAGCATTTT
-	-	TRBV10-3	TRBJ1-2	CAITSGYGYTF	TGTGCCATCACTTCAGGTTATGGCTACACCTTC
TRBD1	-	TRBV14	TRBJ1-6	CASSQGQGGSPLHF	TGTGCCAGCAGCCAAGGACAGGGGGGTTCACCCCTCCACTTT
TRBD2	few	TRBV27	TRBJ2-1	CASSPEAGAGYNEQFF	TGTGCCAGCAGTCCCGAAGCGGGAGCTGGCTACAATGAGCAGTTCTTC
-	-	TRBV18	TRBJ2-5	CASSAGPGETQYF	TGTGCCAGCTCAGCGGGACCTGGGGAGACCCAGTACTTC
-	-	TRBV6-5	TRBJ1-2	CASTPRGEDYGYTF	TGTGCCAGCACCCCGCGGGGGGAGGATTATGGCTACACCTTC
-	few	TRBV3-1/TRBV3-2	TRBJ1-1	CASSQGTIKTEAFF	TGTGCCAGCAGCCAAGGGACAATCAAAACTGAAGCTTTCTTT
-	-	TRBV12-5	TRBJ1-1	CASGFQNTEAFF	TGTGCTAGTGGTTTTCAGAACACTGAAGCTTTCTTT
TRBD2	-	TRBV7-2	TRBJ2-1	CASRPGGSYNEQFF	TGTGCCAGCAGGCCGGGGGGCTCCTACAATGAGCAGTTCTTC
-	-	TRBV28	TRBJ1-2	CASTGDYGYTF	TGTGCCAGCACGGGGGATTATGGCTACACCTTC
-	-	TRBV27	TRBJ1-1	CASSLLRPLGDNTEAFF	TGTGCCAGCAGTTTATTAAGGCCCTTAGGGGATAACACTGAAGCTTTCTTT
-	-	TRBV19	TRBJ2-7	CASSRTLNSYEQYF	TGTGCCAGTAGCCGGACATTAAACTCCTACGAGCAGTACTTC
TRBD1	-	TRBV10-3	TRBJ1-5	CATGQGEQPQHF	TGTGCCACGGGACAGGGGGAGCAGCCCCAGCATTTT
-	-	TRBV11-2	TRBJ2-3	CASSPQTRSDTDTQYF	TGTGCCAGCAGCCCCCAGACACGGTCCGATACAGATACGCAGTATTTT
TRBD1	-	TRBV10-3	TRBJ2-1	CAIRGTGGSYNEQFF	TGTGCCATCAGGGGGACAGGGGGATCCTACAATGAGCAGTTCTTC
TRBD2	-	TRBV11-2	TRBJ2-1	CASSLVAGGGNEQFF	TGTGCCAGCAGCTTAGTGGCGGGAGGGGGCAATGAGCAGTTCTTC
-	-	TRBV28	TRBJ1-6	CASSLVGQRKNSPLHF	TGTGCCAGCAGTTTGGTGGGGCAGAGAAAAAATTCACCCCTCCACTTT
-	-	TRBV5-1	TRBJ1-2	CASSLDRAHYGYTF	TGCGCCAGCAGCTTGGACAGGGCCCACTATGGCTACACCTTC